One and the same sample provided the 24 T cell receptor beta chains below, sequenced in a study of CD8+CD57+ T cells in acquired aplastic anemia. The sequenced patients had an expansion of CD8+CD57+ cells seen by flow cytometry. Both TCR beta VDJ combination and CDR3 sequence profiling were carried out. Genomic DNA was the template for this profiling. TCRdb independently ran MiXCR on the reads; one entry per CDR3 protein. The table has some 120,000 distinct CDR3 sequences, about 50% seen once; the top ten hold about 31%. Sequenced input: sorted CD4+, CD8+, or CD8+CD57+ T cells (not recorded which) from PBMCs. The receptors shown here come from a human donor with aplastic anemia.

This clonotype was seen a handful of times. The CDR3 nucleotides read TGCAGCGTTGATAAGGAAGGTAGCGGGCCTAGCACAGATACGCAGTATTTT. The encoded protein is CSVDKEGSGPSTDTQYF. The J gene is TRBJ2-3, the V gene TRBV29-1; 7 nucleotides line up with TRBD2. Germline V CDR1 and CDR2: SQVTM, ANQGSEA. The CDR3 loop spans 17 amino acids. V gave up 3 bases and J gave up 0 bases; unmatched junction bases: 12.

Many counts were recorded for this clonotype. CDR3 bases: TGTGCCAGCAGTGAGTGGGCGGGAGCGCCCAGCAATGAGCAGTTCTTC. Amino acid sequence: CASSEWAGAPSNEQFF. The chain carries TRBV2 and TRBJ2-1; 7 nucleotides match TRBD2. The trim removed 3 bases at V and 6 bases at J, leaving 11 bases unmatched. Germline CDR1 and CDR2: SNHLY and FYNNEI. This CDR3 has 16 residues.

This clonotype was recorded at least ten times. For the CDR3, the DNA is TGTGCCAGCAGCTTACGGGCGGGAGGGCCGGGGGGAGATGAGCAGTTCTTC. Its translation: CASSLRAGGPGGDEQFF. The chain carries TRBV7-6 and TRBJ2-1; 9 positions match TRBD2. CDR1 is SGHVS, CDR2 FNYEAQ, per germline. The CDR3 has 17 amino acids. J was trimmed by 8 bases and V by 2 bases; bases with no gene match: 13.

The gene calls are TRBV11-2 and TRBJ2-1; 13 nucleotides agree with TRBD2. Germline CDR1 and CDR2: SGHAT and FQNNGV. CDR3 length: 15 residues. J was trimmed by 8 bases and V by 3 bases; bases with no gene match: 4. The CDR3 DNA reads TGTGCCAGCAGCTTCCAACTAGCGGGAGGGTATGAGCAGTTCTTC. Protein: CASSFQLAGGYEQFF.

The chain carries TRBV9 and TRBJ1-4; D call uncertain. The ends were cut back, 4 bases at V and 6 bases at J, with 7 bases in the middle. In germline, CDR1 is SGDLS, CDR2 YYNGEE. This CDR3 has 12 amino acids. The CDR3 bases are TGTGCCAGCAGCAGGGCGGATGAAAAACTGTTTTTT. It codes for CASSRADEKLFF. The full variable domain, in which reference TRBV9 and TRBJ1-4 provide the parts outside the CDR3, is DSGVTQTPKHLITATGQRVTLRCSPRSGDLSVYWYQQSLDQGLQFLIQYYNGEERAKGNILERFSAQQFPDLHSELNLSSLELGDSALYFCASSRADEKLFFGSGTQLSVL.

This clonotype appeared a few times. The V gene is TRBV10-3, the J gene TRBJ2-7; D remains unclear. Germline V gene lookup returns CDR1 ENHRY and CDR2 SYGVKD. The CDR3 covers 12 residues. With 8 bases removed from V and 4 bases from J, the gap between germline ends came to 12 bases. This CDR3 reads CAIASQGYEQYF. CDR3 nucleotide sequence: TGTGCCATCGCTTCACAAGGATACGAGCAGTACTTC.

This chain uses TRBV2 with TRBJ1-2; 8 bases agree with TRBD1. The germline gives CDR1 SNHLY, CDR2 FYNNEI. The CDR3 has 15 amino acids. Trimming at V came to 5 bases and at J to 4 bases, leaving 9 bases not matched to a gene. CDR3 bases: TGTGCCAGCAGTCCCAGACAGGGGAGAAGCTATGGCTACACCTTC. Its translation: CASSPRQGRSYGYTF.

The CDR3, as DNA: TGCAGTGCTAAAATACCAGGGGCCCTGAACACTGAAGCTTTCTTT. It is translated as CSAKIPGALNTEAFF. The chain couples TRBV20-1 to TRBJ1-1, with a weak D call TRBD1 (6 bases). The V end lost 4 bases, the J end lost 0 bases, and 15 bases lay between the germline ends. CDR1 DFQATT and CDR2 SNEGSKA come from the germline V gene (reference sequence). This CDR3 has 15 residues.

A few counts support this clonotype. This sequence joins TRBV7-6 and TRBJ2-7, with 10 bases fitting TRBD2. CDR1 is SGHVS, CDR2 FNYEAQ, per germline. CDR3 length equals 15 residues. Trimming at V came to 1 base and at J to 4 bases, leaving 4 bases not matched to a gene. The CDR3 DNA follows: TGTGCCAGCAGCTTAGGCACTAGCGGGGATTACGAGCAGTACTTC. Translation gives CASSLGTSGDYEQYF.

V usage is TRBV19 and J usage is TRBJ1-2, with TRBD1 matching over 8 bases. The CDR3 runs to 12 residues. From germline, CDR1 is LNHDA and CDR2 SQIVND (reference sequence). The trim removed 7 bases at V and 8 bases at J, leaving 6 bases unmatched. The CDR3 DNA sequence: TGTGCCAGTACCTCAGGGGGCCGGGGCTACACCTTC. It codes for CASTSGGRGYTF.

This clonotype was picked up a small number of times. The V and J genes are TRBV15 and TRBJ2-3; no reliable D call. Germline V gene sequence: CDR1 LNHNV, CDR2 YYDKDF (reference sequence). This CDR3 comprises 14 residues. V was cut by 1 base and J by 7 bases, with 12 bases left in between. CDR3 coding DNA: TGTGCCACCAGCAGAGTAACAGCACCGTATACGCAGTATTTT. The encoded protein is CATSRVTAPYTQYF.

This chain uses TRBV10-1 with TRBJ1-3, with D possibly being TRBD1 (6 bases). CDR1 and CDR2 (germline): WNHNN, SYGVQD (reference sequence). The CDR3 is 17 amino acids. V shed 4 bases and J shed 4 bases, with 20 bases lying between them. The CDR3 loop reads CASSGSGGLLWGNTIYF. The CDR3 DNA reads as TGCGCCAGCAGTGGGAGTGGGGGCCTCCTCTGGGGAAACACCATATATTTT.

The rearrangement uses TRBV10-3 and TRBJ1-2; D perhaps matches TRBD1 (6 bases). This CDR3 has 14 residues. The V gene lost 2 bases and the J gene lost 1 base, with 8 bases spanning the gap. In germline, CDR1 is ENHRY, CDR2 SYGVKD. The CDR3 bases are TGTGCCATCAGTGAGAGGGGGGATAACTATGGCTACACCTTC. Its translation: CAISERGDNYGYTF.

The V and J genes are TRBV6-1 and TRBJ1-2, with a tentative D call TRBD1 (6 bases). The CDR3 runs 13 residues. V gave up 6 bases and J gave up 7 bases, with 15 bases separating them. From germline, CDR1 is MNHNS and CDR2 SASEGT. The CDR3 here is CASSQGTGSGYTF. The CDR3 nucleotides are TGTGCCAGCAGCCAAGGAACAGGGAGTGGCTACACCTTC.

This clonotype has just a few counts. A much larger clone lies a single base off, so this may be a read error. As the CDR3 is not closed by the conserved phenylalanine or tryptophan, this likely results from a read error. The chain uses TRBV11-2 and TRBJ2-5, with 14 bases aligning to TRBD2. The V gene end was trimmed by 4 bases and the J gene end by 1 base; junction bases not matched to a gene: 8. The CDR3 has 18 residues. Looked up from germline, CDR1 is SGHAT and CDR2 is FQNNGV. The CDR3 DNA follows: TGTGCCAGCAGCTCTGTAGGACTAGCGGGGGGCCCCCAAGAGACCCAGTACCTC. As protein: CASSSVGLAGGPQETQYL.

This clonotype has just a few counts. The V and J genes are TRBV19 and TRBJ1-3, with D possibly TRBD1 on 6 matching bases. V gave up 5 bases and J gave up 1 base, with 12 bases separating them. The CDR3 covers 15 residues. Germline CDR1 LNHDA, CDR2 SQIVND (reference sequence). CDR3 sequence reads: CASSQNTGSGNTIYF. The DNA for the CDR3 is TGTGCCAGTAGTCAAAATACAGGGTCTGGAAACACCATATATTTT.

The genes are TRBV20-1 and TRBJ1-2, with TRBD1 as a possible D gene (6 bases). The CDR3 is made up of 16 amino acids. V was trimmed by 2 bases and J by 8 bases, leaving 24 bases between them. CDR1 is DFQATT, CDR2 SNEGSKA, per germline (reference sequence). As DNA, the CDR3 is TGCAGTGCTAGACTTGCACCCCTCGGGACACTTGGGGGCTACACCTTC. It yields the protein CSARLAPLGTLGGYTF.

The chain has TRBV11-2 and TRBJ1-6; D not resolved. V lost 0 bases and J lost 0, with 9 bases in between. The CDR3 consists of 17 residues. CDR1 is SGHAT, CDR2 FQNNGV, per germline. The CDR3 DNA sequence: TGTGCCAGCAGCTTAGACACCCTGAGCTCCTATAATTCACCCCTCCACTTT. Translating it yields CASSLDTLSSYNSPLHF.

Worth noting for this clonotype: One junction end disagrees with the germline gene, perhaps due to a read error. V and J are TRBV12-3 or TRBV12-4 and TRBJ1-2, with 12 bases matching TRBD1. CDR3 size: 14 residues. CDR3 nucleotides: TGTGCTAGCAGTCCGGGACAGGGGGCGCGGGGCTACACCTTC. Translating it yields CASSPGQGARGYTF.

The gene calls are TRBV25-1 and TRBJ1-2; no definite D call. V lost 0 bases and J 8 bases, leaving 16 bases between the germline ends. The CDR3 covers 15 residues. Looked up from germline, CDR1 is MGHDK and CDR2 is SYGVNS. The CDR3 region has the DNA TGTGCCAGCAGTGAATATAAGTACGGCTGGGAGGGCTACACCTTC. It translates to CASSEYKYGWEGYTF.

The chain joins TRBV4-2 to TRBJ2-4, with a weak D call TRBD1 (6 bases). CDR1 is LGHNA and CDR2 is YNFKEQ in the germline V gene. Trimming removed 4 bases at V and 3 bases at J, with 10 bases between. The CDR3 has 14 amino acids. CDR3 nucleotides: TGTGCCAGCAGCCCAAGGACAGACAAAAACATTCAGTACTTC. Amino acids: CASSPRTDKNIQYF.

V is TRBV29-1 and J is TRBJ1-2, with a possible D match to TRBD1 (5 bases). V was shortened by 0 bases and J by 12 bases, with 11 bases between the two germline ends. The CDR3 extends over 11 amino acids. Germline lookup yields CDR1 SQVTM and CDR2 ANQGSEA. CDR3 DNA sequence: TGCAGCGTTGAAGATATGTGGGGGAACACCTTC. Translating it yields CSVEDMWGNTF.

In this sample, this clonotype turned up a few times. The chain has TRBV15 and TRBJ2-7; D assignment may be TRBD1 or TRBD2 (5 bases each). The V and J ends lost 5 bases and 4 bases respectively, with 15 bases between them. The CDR3 runs 14 residues. CDR1 is LNHNV, CDR2 YYDKDF, per germline (reference sequence). CDR3 sequence (DNA): TGTGCCACCAGCCTTACGGGGCAGGTGTACGAGCAGTACTTC. Translated, it gives CATSLTGQVYEQYF.

About this clonotype itself: Mismatch with germline at one junction end may stem from a read error. V gene TRBV6-1 combines with J gene TRBJ2-1, with D perhaps TRBD1 (5 bases). The germline V gene has CDR1 MNHNS and CDR2 SASEGT. This CDR3 contains 11 residues. The CDR3 is CASSSHRLELF. In DNA form, the CDR3 reads TGTGCCAGCAGTTCCCACAGGTTGGAGCTCTTC.